Listed here are 25 T cell receptor beta chains from one sample, sequenced in a study of blood T cell repertoires in COVID-19. The repertoire was sequenced with immunoSEQ multiplex PCR; TCRdb's copy has only in-frame clones and lacks some. The sample carries 300,000 to 400,000 clones, approximately 81% recorded once. Sequenced input: PBMCs or T cells enriched from blood (not recorded which). All receptors come from a woman in her 30s who had been exposed to COVID-19.

The gene calls are TRBV18 and TRBJ2-7; possibly TRBD1 for D (6 bases). The CDR3 covers 14 residues. Trimming removed 1 base from V and 1 base from J, with 8 bases in between. CDR1 and CDR2 (germline): KGHSH, LQKENI. CDR3 protein: CASSPRQGSYEQYF. In nucleotides, the CDR3 is TGTGCCAGCTCACCACGTCAGGGGTCCTACGAGCAGTACTTC.

This chain joins TRBV9 and TRBJ2-3; 9 positions agree with TRBD1. The J segment lost 4 bases and the V segment lost 4 bases, leaving 1 base of the junction unmatched. Germline V gene lookup returns CDR1 SGDLS and CDR2 YYNGEE. CDR3 size: 13 residues. The DNA for the CDR3 is TGTGCCAGCAGCAGGACAGGGGCAGATACGCAGTATTTT. It yields the protein CASSRTGADTQYF.

The genes are TRBV30 and TRBJ1-4, with a tentative D call TRBD1 (5 bases). The germline V gene has CDR1 GTSNPN and CDR2 SVGIG (reference sequence). Trimming took off 4 bases at V and 5 bases at J, with 11 bases between the two ends. This CDR3 spans 13 amino acids. The CDR3 DNA reads as TGTGCCTGGACGACAGAGCCCAATGAAAAACTGTTTTTT. This codes for CAWTTEPNEKLFF.

The chain links TRBV7-8 to TRBJ2-4; 14 nucleotides agree with TRBD2. This CDR3 is built from 19 residues. CDR1 is SGHVS and CDR2 is FQNEAQ in the germline V gene. V lost 4 bases to trimming and J lost 1 base; unmatched junction nucleotides: 9. CDR3 residues: CASSSGTSGSEIAKNIQYF. The CDR3 nucleotides are TGTGCCAGCAGCTCCGGGACTAGCGGGAGCGAAATCGCCAAAAACATTCAGTACTTC.

The chain links TRBV4-2 to TRBJ1-2, with D possibly being TRBD1 (6 bases). V lost 2 bases, J lost 2 bases, and 21 bases lay in between. Germline V gene data show CDR1 as LGHNA and CDR2 as YNFKEQ. CDR3 length: 18 residues. This CDR3 reads CASSQISPGSGENYGYTF. As DNA, the CDR3 is TGTGCCAGCAGCCAAATTAGCCCGGGGTCAGGGGAAAACTATGGCTACACCTTC.

The V and J genes are TRBV6-5 and TRBJ1-2; D unresolved. Trimming took off 2 bases at V and 2 bases at J, with 9 bases between the two ends. CDR3 length equals 14 residues. CDR1 MNHEY and CDR2 SVGAGI come from the germline V gene. The CDR3: CASSYRTPNYGYTF. The CDR3 DNA reads as TGTGCCAGCAGTTACCGAACACCGAACTATGGCTACACCTTC.

This clone was seen once. This chain joins TRBV19 and TRBJ1-2, with 7 bases matching TRBD1. This CDR3 has 15 residues. V was clipped by 3 bases and J by 2 bases; unmatched bases: 6. Germline values: CDR1 LNHDA, CDR2 SQIVND (reference sequence). The CDR3 loop is CASSIHDRANYGYTF. Here the CDR3 DNA reads TGTGCCAGTAGTATCCATGACAGGGCAAACTATGGCTACACCTTC.

The rearrangement joins TRBV7-3 to TRBJ2-3; D remains ambiguous. The germline gives CDR1 SGHTA, CDR2 FQGTGA. V was shortened by 5 bases and J by 5 bases, with 8 bases between the two germline ends. CDR3 length: 12 amino acids. CDR3 nucleotides: TGTGCCAGCAGCCCTGCTAAAGATACGCAGTATTTT. Protein: CASSPAKDTQYF.

The rearrangement joins TRBV19 to TRBJ2-1; TRBD2 matches at 7 bases. The germline V gene has CDR1 LNHDA and CDR2 SQIVND (reference sequence). J gave up 2 bases and V 2 bases, and 3 bases lay outside the gene matches. CDR3 size: 15 residues. CDR3 residues: CASSIMGGTYNEQFF. CDR3 bases: TGTGCCAGTAGTATAATGGGAGGGACCTACAATGAGCAGTTCTTC.

V gene TRBV5-4 combines with J gene TRBJ2-1; 9 bases agree with TRBD2. Germline V lookup: CDR1 SGHNT, CDR2 YYREEE (reference sequence). This CDR3 is 17 amino acids long. The J segment lost 4 bases and the V segment lost 0 bases, leaving 8 bases of the junction unmatched. CDR3 amino acids: CASSLVASGAKYNEQFF. The CDR3 DNA reads as TGTGCCAGCAGCTTGGTGGCTAGCGGGGCGAAATACAATGAGCAGTTCTTC. The whole variable domain, remainder taken from reference TRBV5-4 and TRBJ2-1, is ETGVTQSPTHLIKTRGQQVTLRCSSQSGHNTVSWYQQALGQGPQFIFQYYREEENGRGNFPPRFSGLQFPNYSSELNVNALELDDSALYLCASSLVASGAKYNEQFFGPGTRLTVL.

The rearrangement joins TRBV6-5 to TRBJ1-5; 9 bases agree with TRBD1. V lost 6 bases to trimming and J lost 5 bases; unmatched junction nucleotides: 5. This CDR3 is built from 14 residues. Germline CDR1 reads MNHEY; CDR2 reads SVGAGI. CDR3 region: CASRGTGRDQPQHF. The DNA of the CDR3 is TGTGCCAGCAGGGGGACAGGGCGGGATCAGCCCCAGCATTTT.

This chain links TRBV27 with TRBJ1-2, with D possibly TRBD1 on 5 matching bases. Germline CDR1 is MNHEY and CDR2 is SMNVEV (reference sequence). The CDR3 is made up of 13 amino acids. The V end lost 3 bases, the J end lost 8 bases, and 13 bases lay between the germline ends. The CDR3 protein is CASSFRGGRGYTF. The DNA of the CDR3 is TGTGCCAGCAGTTTTAGGGGAGGAAGAGGCTACACCTTC.

V gene TRBV19 combines with J gene TRBJ2-1, with 7 bases that match TRBD2. From germline, CDR1 is LNHDA and CDR2 SQIVND (reference sequence). There are 14 residues in the CDR3. V dropped 4 bases and J dropped 1; count of bases not matched to a gene: 1. The chain's CDR3 is CASSTRESYNEQFF. CDR3 DNA sequence: TGTGCCAGTAGTACGCGGGAGTCCTACAATGAGCAGTTCTTC.

V and J are TRBV29-1 and TRBJ1-4; D perhaps matches TRBD1 (5 bases). Germline V gene data show CDR1 as SQVTM and CDR2 as ANQGSEA. Trimming stripped 5 bases from V and 8 bases from J, with 6 bases between. The CDR3 consists of 10 residues. Here the CDR3 DNA reads TGCAGCGTTCGGGGGGAAAAACTGTTTTTT. Translation: CSVRGEKLFF.

The V and J genes are TRBV7-9 and TRBJ1-2; 7 bases map to TRBD1. This CDR3 is built from 13 residues. In germline, CDR1 is SEHNR, CDR2 FQNEAQ (reference sequence). Trimming removed 6 bases from V and 4 bases from J; junction bases left unmatched: 5. The chain's CDR3 is CASRQGSFYGYTF. In nucleotides, the CDR3 is TGTGCCAGCAGACAGGGGTCGTTCTATGGCTACACCTTC. Drawing the rest from reference TRBV7-9 and TRBJ1-2, the complete variable domain is DTGVSQNPRHKITKRGQNVTFRCDPISEHNRLYWYRQTLGQGPEFLTYFQNEAQLEKSRLLSDRFSAERPKGSFSTLEIQRTEQGDSAMYLCASRQGSFYGYTFGSGTRLTVV.

The sample holds a few counts of this clone. The rearrangement links TRBV2 to TRBJ2-1; no clear D. V was trimmed by 8 bases and J by 0 bases, leaving 8 bases between them. The CDR3 spans 13 residues. The germline V gene encodes CDR1 SNHLY and CDR2 FYNNEI. The CDR3 DNA reads TGTGCCAGCCAACTCGGCTCCTACAATGAGCAGTTCTTC. Translated: CASQLGSYNEQFF.

The rearrangement uses TRBV14 and TRBJ2-7, with D maybe TRBD1 (5 bases). V was clipped by 0 bases and J by 1 base, with 10 bases between them. Germline CDR1 and CDR2: SGHDN and FVKESK. The CDR3 spans 15 residues. The CDR3 coding sequence is TGTGCCAGCAGCCAAGATCCAGGGAATTCCTACGAGCAGTACTTC. Translating it yields CASSQDPGNSYEQYF.

This clone has just a few counts. This chain connects TRBV4-3 to TRBJ1-3; D is uncertain. The CDR3 runs 13 residues. Germline V lookup: CDR1 LGHNA, CDR2 YSLEER. V was shortened by 4 bases and J by 0 bases, with 4 bases between the two germline ends. The CDR3 reads CASSRHSGNTIYF. CDR3 nucleotide sequence: TGCGCCAGCAGCCGACACTCTGGAAACACCATATATTTT.

The J gene is TRBJ1-2, the V gene TRBV3-1 (or the pseudogene TRBV3-2); no firm D call. Germline values: CDR1 LGHDT, CDR2 YNNKEL (reference sequence). This CDR3 comprises 15 residues. The V gene lost 7 bases and the J gene lost 0 bases, with 15 bases spanning the gap. CDR3 DNA sequence: TGTGCCAGCACCGTTAGTCCCGGGACTAACTATGGCTACACCTTC. It is translated as CASTVSPGTNYGYTF.

The chain joins TRBV19 to TRBJ2-5; D is perhaps TRBD1 (7 bases). The CDR3 sequence is 12 residues long. The V gene lost 8 bases and the J gene lost 5 bases, with 12 bases spanning the gap. Germline CDR1 and CDR2: LNHDA and SQIVND (reference sequence). CDR3 sequence: CASGGTVETQYF. The CDR3 DNA reads TGTGCCAGTGGAGGGACAGTGGAGACCCAGTACTTC.

This sequence joins TRBV5-1 and TRBJ2-5, with a possible D match to TRBD2 (6 bases). This CDR3 is 13 amino acids long. Germline V lookup: CDR1 SGHRS, CDR2 YFSETQ. V dropped 2 bases and J dropped 4 bases, with 9 bases sitting between them. The CDR3 loop reads CASSLRGGETQYF. CDR3 nucleotides: TGCGCCAGCAGCTTAAGGGGAGGAGAGACCCAGTACTTC.

The chain is built from TRBV28 and TRBJ1-6, with D unresolved. Germline CDR1 and CDR2: MDHEN and SYDVKM. The length of the CDR3 is 16 residues. V shed 1 base and J shed 4 bases, with 11 bases lying between them. Here the CDR3 reads CASSLSGGLYNSPLHF. The CDR3, as DNA: TGTGCCAGCAGTTTATCCGGTGGTCTGTATAATTCACCCCTCCACTTT.

For this clone: One end of the junction does not line up with germline, which may come from a read error. This rearrangement joins TRBV5-4 to TRBJ1-1; the match to TRBD1 covers 9 bases. The germline gives CDR1 SGHNT, CDR2 YYREEE (reference sequence). CDR3 length: 16 residues. In DNA form, the CDR3 reads TGTGCCAGCAGATTGGGACAGGGAGACAGGAACACTGAAGCTTTCTTT. Its protein product is CASRLGQGDRNTEAFF.

The chain is built from TRBV19 and TRBJ2-3, with 9 bases identical to TRBD1. The germline gives CDR1 LNHDA, CDR2 SQIVND (reference sequence). The CDR3 spans 14 residues. With 8 bases clipped from V and 4 bases from J, the junction kept 7 bases outside the gene matches. The CDR3 DNA reads TGTGCCAGTCAGCCGGGACAGGGCGCAGATACGCAGTATTTT. This gives the protein CASQPGQGADTQYF.

The rearrangement uses TRBV18 and TRBJ1-3, with D hard to call. The V gene's germline CDR1 is KGHSH and CDR2 LQKENI. V lost 4 bases, J lost 1 base, and 14 bases lay in between. This CDR3 has 16 amino acids. CDR3 loop: CASSLGQPVSGNTIYF. CDR3 DNA sequence: TGTGCCAGCTCACTGGGCCAGCCTGTATCTGGAAACACCATATATTTT.